The present T cell receptor (beta chain) was sequenced within a study of siplizumab effects on memory and regulatory T cells. Sequencing used immunoSEQ multiplex PCR; TCRdb keeps in-frame clones, though not all of them. The repertoire holds around 100,000 clones, about 94% seen once, with 1% to 1.5% in the top ten. Regarding the study as a whole: Major contributors to the alloresponse seemed to be naive T cells, which also appeared more diverse than memory cells.

Turning to this clone: Its antigen is unidentified.

The germline CDR1 and CDR2 sequences are MDHEN and SYDVKM. Trimming at V came to 7 bases and at J to 4 bases, leaving 22 bases not matched to a gene. The CDR3 consists of 19 residues. Sample: non-Treg CD4+ T cells sorted from blood. The chain carries TRBV28 and TRBJ1-1, with 9 bases identical to TRBD1. The sequence derives from a human donor in good health. CDR3 loop: CASTSLPGQGMRGPTEAFF. The CDR3 nucleotides are TGTGCCAGCACCTCCCTACCGGGACAGGGCATGAGGGGCCCCACTGAAGCTTTCTTT.